Listed below are T cell receptor beta chains from one sample, sequenced in a study of cytomegalovirus exposure and HLA in healthy donors. Sequencing was performed with immunoSEQ multiplex PCR; in TCRdb, only in-frame clones are kept and a portion is missing. The data hold tens of thousands of clones, with roughly 80% observed a single time. Sequences were obtained from PBMCs. The receptors come from a woman in her fifties or sixties in good health and CMV-seropositive. Each CDR3 is given with its conserved first and last residue. The D gene is left open where the match is weak. Where a row states a size, it is once, few, many or the class of an expanded clone; other rows omit it.

D gene | J gene | V gene | clone size | CDR3 protein | CDR3 DNA
. | TRBJ1-1 | TRBV2 | . | CASSEFVRIKNTEAFF | TGTGCCAGCAGTGAGTTTGTCAGGATAAAAAACACTGAAGCTTTCTTT
. | TRBJ1-2 | TRBV2 | . | CASSEAQRNRNYGYTF | TGTGCCAGCAGTGAAGCCCAAAGAAACAGAAACTATGGCTACACCTTC
TRBD1 | TRBJ2-2 | TRBV30 | . | CAGQGSTGELFF | TGTGCCGGACAGGGTAGCACCGGGGAGCTGTTTTTT
. | TRBJ1-1 | TRBV2 | . | CASSASWAPNTEAFF | TGTGCCAGCAGCGCCTCCTGGGCCCCGAACACTGAAGCTTTCTTT
. | TRBJ2-6 | TRBV5-1 | . | CASSSDRANVLTF | TGCGCCAGCAGTTCAGACAGGGCCAACGTCCTGACTTTC
TRBD1 | TRBJ1-2 | TRBV5-1 | . | CASSWGQGPGYTF | TGCGCCAGCAGCTGGGGACAGGGTCCTGGCTACACCTTC
TRBD2 | TRBJ2-2 | TRBV9 | . | CASSEVSGGSVGPGELFF | TGTGCCAGCAGCGAGGTGAGCGGGGGGTCGGTGGGTCCCGGGGAGCTGTTTTTT
TRBD2 | TRBJ2-3 | TRBV2 | once | CASLAGPGRDTQYF | TGTGCCAGTCTAGCGGGGCCAGGGAGGGATACGCAGTATTTT
. | TRBJ2-1 | TRBV7-8 | . | CASSRAASRQFF | TGTGCCAGCAGCCGTGCGGCTTCCAGGCAGTTCTTC
. | TRBJ1-2 | TRBV27 | . | CASSLSLGRGYTF | TGTGCCAGCAGTTTATCCCTGGGGCGCGGCTACACCTTC
. | TRBJ2-2 | TRBV2 | . | CASKAGWTGELFF | TGTGCCAGCAAGGCAGGGTGGACCGGGGAGCTGTTTTTT
. | TRBJ2-5 | TRBV2 | few | CASSGQDYEETQYF | TGTGCCAGCAGTGGACAGGATTATGAAGAGACCCAGTACTTC
. | TRBJ1-2 | TRBV19 | . | CASSDRNTNYGYTF | TGTGCCAGTAGTGACAGGAATACTAACTATGGCTACACCTTC
. | TRBJ2-7 | TRBV5-8 | . | CASSRGYYEQYF | TGTGCCAGCAGCCGAGGGTACTACGAGCAGTACTTC
. | TRBJ1-2 | TRBV6-1 | . | CASNRASPLYGYTF | TGTGCCAGCAACAGGGCCTCGCCGCTCTATGGCTACACCTTC
TRBD1 | TRBJ2-2 | TRBV23-1 | once | CASSLRDRENTGELFF | TGCGCCAGCAGTCTTAGGGACAGGGAGAACACCGGGGAGCTGTTTTTT
. | TRBJ2-7 | TRBV9 | once | CASSPGGDEQYF | TGTGCCAGCAGCCCAGGCGGGGACGAGCAGTACTTC
TRBD1 | TRBJ1-1 | TRBV6-1 | . | CASKTGPMNTEAFF | TGTGCCAGCAAGACAGGGCCAATGAACACTGAAGCTTTCTTT
TRBD1 | TRBJ2-1 | TRBV18 | . | CASSRKDDRGGDEQFF | TGTGCCAGCTCACGTAAGGATGACAGGGGGGGCGATGAGCAGTTCTTC
. | TRBJ1-2 | TRBV18 | . | CASSPRGILGEGSEGLYGYTF | TGTGCCAGCTCACCACGCGGGATTCTTGGAGAGGGGTCAGAGGGGCTCTATGGCTACACCTTC
TRBD1 | TRBJ1-2 | TRBV5-1 | . | CASSPREDTGALGYTF | TGCGCCAGCAGCCCTAGAGAAGACACAGGGGCTCTGGGCTACACCTTC
. | TRBJ1-1 | TRBV6-5 | . | CASSYSGASTEAFF | TGTGCCAGCAGTTACTCTGGGGCTTCTACTGAAGCTTTCTTT
. | TRBJ2-5 | TRBV15 | . | CATSFSETQYF | TGTGCCACCTCTTTCTCGGAGACCCAGTACTTC
. | TRBJ2-3 | TRBV5-1 | . | CASRGRGDTQYF | TGCGCCAGCAGGGGAAGGGGAGATACGCAGTATTTT
. | TRBJ2-3 | TRBV18 | . | CASSPGPAADTQYF | TGTGCCAGCTCACCTGGGCCCGCCGCAGATACGCAGTATTTT
. | TRBJ1-2 | TRBV19 | . | CASSIGPSNYGYTF | TGTGCCAGTAGTATTGGGCCCTCTAACTATGGCTACACCTTC
. | TRBJ1-5 | TRBV6-1 | . | CASSEMDRNQPQHF | TGTGCCAGCAGTGAAATGGACAGAAATCAGCCCCAGCATTTT
. | TRBJ1-1 | TRBV7-8 | . | CASSQGPVEAFF | TGTGCCAGCAGCCAGGGCCCAGTAGAAGCTTTCTTT
TRBD2 | TRBJ2-1 | TRBV11-3 | . | CASSLFPSGSSYNEQFF | TGTGCCAGCAGCTTATTCCCTAGCGGGAGCTCCTACAATGAGCAGTTCTTC
TRBD1 | TRBJ1-1 | TRBV2 | . | CAIVQGAVSMNTEAFF | TGTGCCATAGTACAGGGGGCTGTATCGATGAACACTGAAGCTTTCTTT
TRBD1 | TRBJ1-1 | TRBV6-5 | . | CASSPRTGELLPLF | TGTGCCAGCAGTCCCCGGACAGGGGAATTACTCCCCCTCTTT
. | TRBJ2-5 | TRBV5-5 | . | CASRFSRSVVETQYF | TGTGCCAGCAGGTTCAGTAGGAGCGTTGTAGAGACCCAGTACTTC